The TCR beta chain under discussion was sequenced for a study of early T cells in non-severe SARS-CoV-2 infection. Overall study context: Bulk RNA taken from unsorted whole blood was sequenced, leaving chains unpaired.

Unique molecular identifiers tagged individual cDNA molecules. TCRdb itself ran the 5' RACE reads through MiXCR, one entry per CDR3 protein. The sample lists tens of thousands of distinct CDR3 sequences; 13% were seen once. Overall study results and limits: Matching with VDJdb favored anti-spike CD8 responses (missing private and CD4 specificities).

In germline, CDR1 is SGHAT, CDR2 FQNNGV. The CDR3 has 14 amino acids. Trimming took 6 bases from V and 7 from J; bases not matched to a gene: 11. This clonotype showed up many times. As yet, its antigen is unknown. The sequence derives from an adult who was a healthcare worker with PCR-confirmed SARS-CoV-2 infection or an uninfected control (not recorded which). Sequencing was carried out using whole blood. The chain is built from TRBV11-2 and TRBJ1-2, with 7 positions matching TRBD1. The CDR3, as DNA: TGTGCCAGCAGACCGACAGGGATCGTGCGTGGCTACACCTTC. Amino acids: CASRPTGIVRGYTF.